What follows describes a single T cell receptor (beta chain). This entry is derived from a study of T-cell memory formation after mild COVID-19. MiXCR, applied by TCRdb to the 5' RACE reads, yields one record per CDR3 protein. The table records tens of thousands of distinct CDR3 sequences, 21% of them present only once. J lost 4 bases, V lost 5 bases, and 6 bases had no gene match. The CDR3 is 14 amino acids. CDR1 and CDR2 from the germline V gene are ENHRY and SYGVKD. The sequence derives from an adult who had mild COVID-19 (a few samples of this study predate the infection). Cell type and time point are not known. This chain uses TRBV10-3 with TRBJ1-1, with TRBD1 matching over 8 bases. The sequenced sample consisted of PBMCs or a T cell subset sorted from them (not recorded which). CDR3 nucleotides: TGTGCCATCAGTCGGACAGGGTCGACCACTGAAGCTTTCTTT. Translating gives CAISRTGSTTEAFF.